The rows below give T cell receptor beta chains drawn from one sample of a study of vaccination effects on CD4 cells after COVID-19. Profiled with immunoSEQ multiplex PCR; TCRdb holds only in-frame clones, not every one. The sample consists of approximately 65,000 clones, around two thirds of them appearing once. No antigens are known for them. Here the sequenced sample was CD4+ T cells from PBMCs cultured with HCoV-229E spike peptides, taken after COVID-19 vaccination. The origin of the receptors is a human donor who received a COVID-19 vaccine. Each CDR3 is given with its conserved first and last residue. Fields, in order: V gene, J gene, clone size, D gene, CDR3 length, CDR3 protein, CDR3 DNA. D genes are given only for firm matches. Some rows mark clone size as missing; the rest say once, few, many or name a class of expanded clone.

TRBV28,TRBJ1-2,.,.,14,CASSLSIGLYGYTF,TGTGCCAGCAGTTTATCGATCGGCCTCTATGGCTACACCTTC
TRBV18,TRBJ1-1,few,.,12,CASSAMNTEAFF,TGTGCCAGCTCCGCTATGAACACTGAAGCTTTCTTT
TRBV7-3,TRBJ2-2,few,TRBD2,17,CASSFPSGGAWSGELFF,TGTGCCAGCAGCTTCCCTAGCGGGGGGGCGTGGTCCGGGGAGCTGTTTTTT
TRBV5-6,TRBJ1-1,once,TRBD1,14,CASRGTGGNTEAFF,TGTGCCAGCAGGGGGACAGGGGGCAACACTGAAGCTTTCTTT
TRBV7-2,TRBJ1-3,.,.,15,CASSYQGYSGNTIYF,TGTGCCAGCAGCTACCAGGGGTACTCTGGAAACACCATATATTTT
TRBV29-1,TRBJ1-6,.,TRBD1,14,CSVQISGGDSPLHF,TGCAGCGTTCAAATCTCAGGGGGCGATTCACCCCTCCACTTT
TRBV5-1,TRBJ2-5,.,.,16,CASSLGRPGVGETQYF,TGCGCCAGCAGCTTGGGTCGCCCGGGAGTGGGGGAAACCCAGTACTTC
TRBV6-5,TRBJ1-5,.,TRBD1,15,CASTQGAGVGQTQHF,TGTGCCAGCACCCAGGGGGCGGGGGTCGGACAGACCCAGCATTTT
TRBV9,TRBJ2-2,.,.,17,CASSPRVPGSNTGELFF,TGTGCCAGCAGCCCCCGGGTCCCGGGATCGAACACCGGGGAGCTGTTTTTT
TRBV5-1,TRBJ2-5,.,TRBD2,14,CASSFLAGQETQYF,TGCGCCAGCAGCTTCCTAGCGGGGCAAGAGACCCAGTACTTC
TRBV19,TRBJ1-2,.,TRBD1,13,CASRETGDYGYTF,TGTGCCAGTAGGGAGACAGGGGACTATGGCTACACCTTC
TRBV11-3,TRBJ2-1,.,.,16,CASSPGSSLGYNEQFF,TGTGCCAGCAGCCCTGGGTCGAGCCTGGGTTACAATGAGCAGTTCTTC
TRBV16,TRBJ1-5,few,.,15,CASSQYQRSNQPQHF,TGTGCCAGCAGCCAATATCAACGTAGCAATCAGCCCCAGCATTTT
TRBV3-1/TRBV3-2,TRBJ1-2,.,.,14,CASSQVPGSYGYTF,TGTGCCAGCAGCCAAGTTCCCGGTTCCTATGGCTACACCTTC
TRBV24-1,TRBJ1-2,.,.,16,CATSDPSSGEMDGYTF,TGTGCCACCAGTGATCCGTCCTCGGGGGAGATGGATGGCTACACCTTC
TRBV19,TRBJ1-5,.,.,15,CASSTPGAVGQPQHF,TGTGCCAGTAGTACCCCTGGGGCAGTCGGTCAGCCCCAGCATTTT
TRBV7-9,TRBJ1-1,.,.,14,CASSLHLMSTEAFF,TGTGCCAGCAGCCTTCACCTGATGAGCACTGAAGCTTTCTTT
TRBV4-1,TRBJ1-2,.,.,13,CASSQLGFLGYTF,TGCGCCAGCAGCCAATTGGGGTTTCTTGGCTACACCTTC
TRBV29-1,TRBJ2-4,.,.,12,CSVGELYNIQYF,TGCAGCGTTGGGGAACTTTACAACATTCAGTACTTC
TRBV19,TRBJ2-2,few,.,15,CASSIQGVDTGELFF,TGTGCCAGTAGTATTCAGGGCGTGGACACCGGGGAGCTGTTTTTT